Listed below are T cell receptor beta chains from one sample, sequenced in a study of blood T cell repertoires in COVID-19. Only in-frame clones appear in the TCRdb table, and some are missing; sequencing was by immunoSEQ multiplex PCR. The sample holds around 220,000 clones, around 84% seen once. Sequenced material: PBMCs or T cells enriched from blood (not recorded which). Every receptor here comes from a middle-aged woman who had recovered from COVID-19. Each CDR3 is given with its conserved first and last residue. D genes are given only for firm matches. Only part of the rows carry a size: once, few, many, or a class if the clone is expanded.

j_call | cdr3_length | clone_size | v_call | d_call | cdr3_nt | cdr3_aa
TRBJ1-1 | 15 | . | TRBV5-1 | . | TGCGCCAGCAGCTTGACCTCTGGGGCCGGCACTGAAGCTTTCTTT | CASSLTSGAGTEAFF
TRBJ2-5 | 15 | . | TRBV11-2 | . | TGTGCCAGCAGCTTGATGGACAGCGACGAAGAGACCCAGTACTTC | CASSLMDSDEETQYF
TRBJ2-7 | 12 | . | TRBV29-1 | TRBD2 | TGCAGCGGTCGGGGGGTCTCCTACGAGCAGTACTTC | CSGRGVSYEQYF
TRBJ1-6 | 15 | . | TRBV9 | TRBD1 | TGTGCCAGCAGCGTAGAGGGACAGGGTAATTCACCCCTCCACTTT | CASSVEGQGNSPLHF
TRBJ2-3 | 16 | . | TRBV7-3 | . | TGTGCCAGCAGCTTAAGTCTTGGTAGCGGCACAGATACGCAGTATTTT | CASSLSLGSGTDTQYF
TRBJ2-1 | 15 | few | TRBV29-1 | TRBD2 | TGCAGCGTTGAAGATGCGAGCGGGAGATACAATGAGCAGTTCTTC | CSVEDASGRYNEQFF
TRBJ2-5 | 17 | . | TRBV7-8 | TRBD2 | TGTGCCAGCAGCTTAGAGGGACTAGCGGGGAACCAAGAGACCCAGTACTTC | CASSLEGLAGNQETQYF
TRBJ2-1 | 16 | . | TRBV7-6 | TRBD1 | TGTGCCAGCAGCTTAGCGGACAGGAAAATGAACAATGAGCAGTTCTTC | CASSLADRKMNNEQFF
TRBJ1-2 | 15 | . | TRBV11-3 | TRBD1 | TGTGCCAGCAGCGCACGGGACAGGTTGGACTATGGCTACACCTTC | CASSARDRLDYGYTF
TRBJ2-5 | 17 | . | TRBV28 | . | TGTGCCAGCAGTTTTCTCAAGTCTATAGAGCTTCGGGAGACCCAGTACTTC | CASSFLKSIELRETQYF
TRBJ1-1 | 13 | . | TRBV6-2/TRBV6-3 | . | TGTGCCAGCAGTTTAGAACAGAGCTCTGAAGCTTTCTTT | CASSLEQSSEAFF
TRBJ2-3 | 17 | . | TRBV9 | TRBD2 | TGTGCCAGCAGCATCGGACTAGCGGAGCTAAGCACAGATACGCAGTATTTT | CASSIGLAELSTDTQYF
TRBJ2-3 | 16 | . | TRBV11-3 | . | TGTGCCAGCAGCCCCGGCTGGAGACAGGGCACAGATACGCAGTATTTT | CASSPGWRQGTDTQYF
TRBJ1-1 | 16 | . | TRBV7-9 | TRBD1 | TGTGCCAGCAGCCCCGGGTGGGGCAGGGGGGACACTGAAGCTTTCTTT | CASSPGWGRGDTEAFF
TRBJ1-1 | 15 | . | TRBV5-1 | TRBD1 | TGCGCCAGCAGCTCGTGGGACAGGCCGAACACTGAAGCTTTCTTT | CASSSWDRPNTEAFF
TRBJ1-5 | 17 | . | TRBV7-6 | TRBD1 | TGTGCCAGCAGCTTAGTTTACACAGGGGTTGGCAATCAGCCCCAGCATTTT | CASSLVYTGVGNQPQHF
TRBJ2-5 | 14 | few | TRBV21-1 | . | TGTGCCAGCAGCAAAAGGGAGTTCCAAGAGACCCAGTACTTC | CASSKREFQETQYF
TRBJ2-6 | 16 | . | TRBV24-1 | TRBD1 | TGTGCCACCAGTGATCCGACAGGGACTGGGGCCAACGTCCTGACTTTC | CATSDPTGTGANVLTF
TRBJ1-2 | 14 | . | TRBV5-1 | . | TGCGCCAGCAGCTTGCCCGACTACAGCACTGGCTACACCTTC | CASSLPDYSTGYTF
TRBJ2-6 | 16 | . | TRBV18 | . | TGTGCCAGCTCACCATTGGGGGCGACCGGGGCCAACGTCCTGACTTTC | CASSPLGATGANVLTF
TRBJ1-1 | 14 | . | TRBV5-1 | . | TGCGCCAGCAGCTTGTTCCTAGGGGACACTGAAGCTTTCTTT | CASSLFLGDTEAFF
TRBJ1-2 | 13 | . | TRBV12-3/TRBV12-4 | . | . | CASSLAQASGYTF
TRBJ2-2 | 15 | . | TRBV5-1 | TRBD1 | TGCGCCAGCAGCTTGCCAGGGGGCAACACCGGGGAGCTGTTTTTT | CASSLPGGNTGELFF
TRBJ2-3 | 15 | . | TRBV7-9 | TRBD2 | TGTGCCAGCAGCCTTAGCGGGACTAGCACAGATACGCAGTATTTT | CASSLSGTSTDTQYF
TRBJ2-3 | 17 | . | TRBV24-1 | . | TGTGCCACCAGTGACCCCCGGGGGAGAGCGGTCCCGGGTACGCAGTATTTT | CATSDPRGRAVPGTQYF
TRBJ2-1 | 17 | . | TRBV27 | TRBD1 | TGTGCCAGCAGTTTGCTCACCGGGACAGGGGCACACAATGAGCAGTTCTTC | CASSLLTGTGAHNEQFF
TRBJ2-5 | 14 | once | TRBV7-9 | TRBD2 | TGTGCCAGCAGCCCCGGGACTAGGAGAGAGACCCAGTACTTC | CASSPGTRRETQYF
TRBJ2-1 | 12 | . | TRBV3-1/TRBV3-2 | . | TGTGCCAGCAGCCTCTTTACACGTGAGCAGTTCTTC | CASSLFTREQFF
TRBJ2-7 | 14 | . | TRBV3-1/TRBV3-2 | TRBD2 | TGTGCCAGCAGACCCCCGGGACTAGGGAACGAGCAGTACTTC | CASRPPGLGNEQYF
TRBJ2-1 | 14 | . | TRBV10-3 | TRBD2 | TGTGCCATCAGTGATTCGTCTAGCGGGAGGGCCCAGTTCTTC | CAISDSSSGRAQFF
TRBJ1-2 | 13 | . | TRBV25-1 | . | TGTGCCAGCAGCAACATTGCCAGGGTTGGCTACACCTTC | CASSNIARVGYTF
TRBJ1-1 | 14 | . | TRBV6-5 | TRBD1 | TGTGCCAGCAGCGAGACAGGGGGCAAAACTGAAGCTTTCTTT | CASSETGGKTEAFF
TRBJ2-1 | 14 | . | TRBV2 | . | TGTGCCAGCAGTGACTATACCTCCTACAATGAGCAGTTCTTC | CASSDYTSYNEQFF
TRBJ2-5 | 15 | . | TRBV3-1/TRBV3-2 | TRBD2 | TGTGCCAGCAGCTTGGGACTAGCGGGGGTAGAGACCCAGTACTTC | CASSLGLAGVETQYF
TRBJ2-7 | 15 | . | TRBV7-7 | TRBD2 | TGTGCCAGCAGCGGGACTAGCGGGTGCACCTACGAGCAGTACTTC | CASSGTSGCTYEQYF
TRBJ1-1 | 13 | few | TRBV3-1/TRBV3-2 | . | TGTGCCAGCAGTTACAGCGGCGGGACTGAAGCTTTCTTT | CASSYSGGTEAFF
TRBJ1-1 | 14 | . | TRBV5-1 | . | TGCGCCAGCGTCTCCGGGAGCCCGAACACTGAAGCTTTCTTT | CASVSGSPNTEAFF
TRBJ1-2 | 14 | . | TRBV9 | . | TGTGCCAGCAGCGGACTAATGGACAGTTATGGCTACACCTTC | CASSGLMDSYGYTF
TRBJ1-5 | 16 | . | TRBV10-3 | . | TGTGCCATCAGTGAGTCGACGGGGTATAGCAATCAGCCCCAGCATTTT | CAISESTGYSNQPQHF
TRBJ1-1 | 13 | . | TRBV25-1 | TRBD1 | TGTGCCAGCAGTGACGGGACAGACACTGAAGCTTTCTTT | CASSDGTDTEAFF
TRBJ2-7 | 15 | . | TRBV4-2 | . | TGTGCCAGCAGCCAAGAGGGCAGGTACGCAAACGAGCAGTACTTC | CASSQEGRYANEQYF
TRBJ1-1 | 14 | . | TRBV12-5 | . | TGTGCTAGTGGTCTAGGGGGGGCTGGGACTGAAGCTTTCTTT | CASGLGGAGTEAFF
TRBJ2-7 | 15 | . | TRBV28 | TRBD2 | TGTGCCAGCAGGAAAGGCGGGAGGGCCCTTGGAGAGCAGTACTTC | CASRKGGRALGEQYF
TRBJ2-5 | 16 | . | TRBV5-1 | TRBD2 | TGCGCCAGCAGCCGGAGGGGGACTAGCGGTCAAGAGACCCAGTACTTC | CASSRRGTSGQETQYF
TRBJ2-2 | 16 | . | TRBV7-2 | TRBD2 | TGTGCCAGCAGCTTAGTGGCGGGAGGCGACACCGGGGAGCTGTTTTTT | CASSLVAGGDTGELFF
TRBJ2-2 | 15 | . | TRBV2 | TRBD1 | TGTGCCAGCAGTCAGGACAGGGCGAACACCGGGGAGCTGTTTTTT | CASSQDRANTGELFF
TRBJ2-2 | 13 | . | TRBV5-1 | . | TGCGCCAGCAGCTTGTTCTCAGGCGGGGAGCTGTTTTTT | CASSLFSGGELFF
TRBJ2-7 | 16 | . | TRBV7-2 | TRBD2 | TGTGCCAGCAGCTTAGCTGTGACTAGCGGCTCCTACGAGCAGTACTTC | CASSLAVTSGSYEQYF
TRBJ1-5 | 17 | . | TRBV19 | . | TGTGCCAGTAAGGAACCCTGGACAGCAAGTAGCAATCAGCCCCAGCATTTT | CASKEPWTASSNQPQHF
TRBJ2-3 | 18 | . | TRBV6-4 | TRBD2 | TGTGCCAGCAGGCCCACGGGGACTAGCGGTACTAGCACAGATACGCAGTATTTT | CASRPTGTSGTSTDTQYF